The clone carrying this TCR beta chain was detected only once. The antigen is undetermined. Primers used in a second PCR of roughly 6 to 11 cycles were a sample-barcoded 5' primer and a J-beta primer mix. Each CDR3 protein is one row after TCRdb ran MiXCR on the 5' RACE reads. In the table there are over a million distinct CDR3 sequences, 35% to 50% of which are singletons. These data originate in a study of blood T cells in healthy people across ages. General study findings and limits: When one million T cells were used, diversity estimates were thought to be underestimates.

The individuals who served as donors were healthy Caucasians living in Russia, aged roughly 6 to 95. The draw of peripheral blood yielded approximately 11 milliliters from each donor. Isolating PBMCs gave at least 6.5 million of these cells per sample. With 5 bases removed from V and 7 bases from J, the gap between germline ends came to 15 bases. The CDR3 is 13 amino acids. The rearrangement links TRBV12-3 or TRBV12-4 to TRBJ2-7; D not certain. The specimen sequenced was blood. The origin of this receptor is a woman in her sixties or seventies in good health. The CDR3 loop is CASSPDTYNEQYF. The CDR3 DNA reads as TGTGCCAGCAGTCCCGACACATACAATGAGCAGTACTTC.